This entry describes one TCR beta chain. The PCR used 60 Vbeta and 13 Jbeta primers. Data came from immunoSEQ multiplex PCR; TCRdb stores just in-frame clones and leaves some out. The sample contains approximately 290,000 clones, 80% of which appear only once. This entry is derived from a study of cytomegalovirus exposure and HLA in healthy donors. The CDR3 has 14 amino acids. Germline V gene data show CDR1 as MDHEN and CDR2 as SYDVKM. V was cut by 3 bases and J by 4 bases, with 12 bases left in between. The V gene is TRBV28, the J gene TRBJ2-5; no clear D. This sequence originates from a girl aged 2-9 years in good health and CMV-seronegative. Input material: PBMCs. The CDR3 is CASSFASRRETQYF. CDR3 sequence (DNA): TGTGCCAGCAGTTTCGCGTCTAGGCGAGAGACCCAGTACTTC.